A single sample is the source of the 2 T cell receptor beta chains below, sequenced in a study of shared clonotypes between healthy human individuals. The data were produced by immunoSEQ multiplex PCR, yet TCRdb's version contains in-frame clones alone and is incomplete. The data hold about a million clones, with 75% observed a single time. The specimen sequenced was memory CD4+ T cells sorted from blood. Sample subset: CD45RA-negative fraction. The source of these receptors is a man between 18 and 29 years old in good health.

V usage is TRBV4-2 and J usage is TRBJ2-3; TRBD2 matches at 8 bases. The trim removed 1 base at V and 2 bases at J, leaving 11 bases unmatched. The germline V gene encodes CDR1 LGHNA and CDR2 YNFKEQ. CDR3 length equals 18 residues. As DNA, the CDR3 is TGTGCCAGCAGCCAAGGAGGTAAAGCGGGGGCCTTCACAGATACGCAGTATTTT. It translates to CASSQGGKAGAFTDTQYF.

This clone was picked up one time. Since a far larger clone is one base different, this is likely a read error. Written as DNA, the CDR3 is TGTGCCAGCAGCTTGACAGATACGCAGTATTTT. Translated, it gives CASSLTDTQYF. This rearrangement joins TRBV5-4 to TRBJ2-3; D remains unclear. The CDR3 loop spans 11 amino acids. Germline lookup yields CDR1 SGHNT and CDR2 YYREEE (reference sequence). V dropped 1 base and J dropped 3 bases, with 0 bases sitting between them.